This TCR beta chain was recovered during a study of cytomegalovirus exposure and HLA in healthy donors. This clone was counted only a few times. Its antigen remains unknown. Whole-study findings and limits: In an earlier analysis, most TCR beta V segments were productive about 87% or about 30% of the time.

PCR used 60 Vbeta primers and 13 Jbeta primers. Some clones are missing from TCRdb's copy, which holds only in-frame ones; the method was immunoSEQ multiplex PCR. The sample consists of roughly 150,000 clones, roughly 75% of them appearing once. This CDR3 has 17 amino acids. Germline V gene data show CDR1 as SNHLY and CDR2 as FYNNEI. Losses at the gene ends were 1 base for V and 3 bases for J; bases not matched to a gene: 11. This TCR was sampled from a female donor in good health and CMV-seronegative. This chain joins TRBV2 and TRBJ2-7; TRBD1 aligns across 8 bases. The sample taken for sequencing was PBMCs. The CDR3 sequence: CASSEDRAAGGIYEQYF. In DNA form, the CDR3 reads TGTGCCAGCAGTGAAGACCGAGCGGCAGGGGGCATCTACGAGCAGTACTTC.